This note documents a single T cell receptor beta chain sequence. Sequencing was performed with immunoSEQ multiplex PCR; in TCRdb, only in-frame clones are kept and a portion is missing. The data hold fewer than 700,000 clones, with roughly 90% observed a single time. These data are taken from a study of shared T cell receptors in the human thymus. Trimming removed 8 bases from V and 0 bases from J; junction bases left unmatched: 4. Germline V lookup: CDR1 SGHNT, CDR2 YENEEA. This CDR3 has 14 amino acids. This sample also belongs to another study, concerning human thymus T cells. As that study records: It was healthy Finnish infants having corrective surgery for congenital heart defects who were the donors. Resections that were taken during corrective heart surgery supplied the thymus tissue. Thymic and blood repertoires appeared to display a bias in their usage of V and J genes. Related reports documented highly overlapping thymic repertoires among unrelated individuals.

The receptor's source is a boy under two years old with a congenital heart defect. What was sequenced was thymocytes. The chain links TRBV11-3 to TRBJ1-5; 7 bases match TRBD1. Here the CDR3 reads CASAGTDSNQPQHF. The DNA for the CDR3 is TGTGCCAGCGCCGGGACAGATAGCAATCAGCCCCAGCATTTT. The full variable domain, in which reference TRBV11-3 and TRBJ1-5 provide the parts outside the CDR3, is EAGVVQSPRYKIIEKKQPVAFWCNPISGHNTLYWYLQNLGQGPELLIRYENEEAVDDSQLPKDRFSAERLKGVDSTLKIQPAELGDSAVYLCASAGTDSNQPQHFGDGTRLSIL.